This entry is about one T cell receptor (beta chain). Its target is unknown. The CDR3 runs 14 residues. Germline V gene sequence: CDR1 GTSNPN, CDR2 SVGIG (reference sequence). The V gene end was trimmed by 7 bases and the J gene end by 0 bases; junction bases not matched to a gene: 8. The data belong to a study of T-cell memory formation after mild COVID-19. About the study: The TCR clusters were mostly specific to one donor. Study findings and constraints: Chiefly within CM and EM were the contracting CD4+ clones; CD8+ ones were within EMRA.

TCRdb reanalysed the 5' RACE reads using MiXCR and keeps one entry per CDR3 protein. Among 300,000 to 400,000 distinct CDR3 sequences, 25% to 30% were seen once, and the ten largest hold roughly 14%. This sequence originates from an adult woman who had mild COVID-19 (a few samples of this study predate the infection). Cell type and time point are not known. Sequenced: PBMCs or a T cell subset sorted from them (not recorded which). The V gene is TRBV30, the J gene TRBJ1-1, with TRBD1 identical over 7 bases. The CDR3 is CAFARGQLNTEAFF. The CDR3 DNA reads as TGTGCCTTTGCAAGGGGACAGCTGAACACTGAAGCTTTCTTT. Looking up the rest from reference TRBV30 and TRBJ1-1 gives the full variable domain: SQTIHQWPATLVQPVGSPLSLECTVEGTSNPNLYWYRQAAGRGLQLLFYSVGIGQISSEVPQNLSASRPQDRQFILSSKKLLLSDSGFYLCAFARGQLNTEAFFGQGTRLTVV.